The 18 T cell receptor beta chains below were found in one sample sequenced in a study of radiation and T cells in renal cell carcinoma. The protocol was immunoSEQ multiplex PCR, while the TCRdb copy is restricted to in-frame clones and leaves out a portion. The sample holds fewer than 90,000 clones, 86% seen once. The time point here: blood 2 weeks post-SBRT. Specified treatment: 15 Gy SBRT to primary tumor, nephrectomy 4 weeks later. Material: blood, obtained from a patient whose treatment included radiotherapy and nephrectomy. Receptor source: a woman in her forties or fifties with renal cell carcinoma.

V and J are TRBV19 and TRBJ1-1, with 9 bases identical to TRBD1. From germline, CDR1 is LNHDA and CDR2 SQIVND (reference sequence). J was trimmed by 3 bases and V by 5 bases; bases with no gene match: 13. The CDR3 runs to 17 residues. The CDR3 loop reads CASSPLRDRDWDTEAFF. CDR3 nucleotide sequence: TGTGCCAGTAGTCCGCTCCGGGACAGGGATTGGGACACTGAAGCTTTCTTT.

The chain uses TRBV27 and TRBJ2-7; no clear D gene. CDR3 length: 14 amino acids. The V end was cut by 6 bases, the J end by 2 bases, with 14 bases between. The germline gives CDR1 MNHEY, CDR2 SMNVEV (reference sequence). The CDR3 DNA sequence: TGTGCCAGCAGGACAAGTCCCGCGGCCTACGAGCAGTACTTC. It encodes CASRTSPAAYEQYF.

The J gene is TRBJ2-1, the V gene TRBV5-1, with unresolved D. The CDR3 covers 13 residues. Germline V gene sequence: CDR1 SGHRS, CDR2 YFSETQ. V was cut by 7 bases and J by 5 bases, with 13 bases left in between. Here the CDR3 reads CASGQKRNNEQFF. In DNA form, the CDR3 reads TGCGCCAGCGGGCAGAAGAGGAACAATGAGCAGTTCTTC. Full variable domain (remainder filled in from reference TRBV5-1 and TRBJ2-1): KAGVTQTPRYLIKTRGQQVTLSCSPISGHRSVSWYQQTPGQGLQFLFEYFSETQRNKGNFPGRFSGRQFSNSRSEMNVSTLELGDSALYLCASGQKRNNEQFFGPGTRLTVL.

Here the CDR3 reads CASSLVFRDSQYF. CDR3 bases: TGTGCCAGCAGCTTAGTATTCAGGGACAGCCAGTATTTT. The chain is built from TRBV7-2 and TRBJ2-3, with 7 positions matching TRBD1. The junction had 7 bases not matched to a gene; V was cut back by 1 base and J by 12 bases. CDR1 SGHTA and CDR2 FQGNSA come from the germline V gene. This CDR3 comprises 13 residues. Together with reference TRBV7-2 and TRBJ2-3, the CDR3 gives the full variable domain: GAGVSQSPSNKVTEKGKDVELRCDPISGHTALYWYRQSLGQGLEFLIYFQGNSAPDKSGLPSDRFSAERTGGSVSTLTIQRTQQEDSAVYLCASSLVFRDSQYFGPGTRLTVL.

This clone came up once. J is TRBJ2-5 and V is TRBV5-4, with 8 bases matching TRBD2. The ends lost 4 bases at V and 2 bases at J; junction bases unmatched: 7. The CDR3 runs 15 residues. Germline CDR1 is SGHNT and CDR2 is YYREEE (reference sequence). For the CDR3, the DNA is TGTGCCAGCAGCCCTTTAACTAGCGGACAAGAGACCCAGTACTTC. Translation gives CASSPLTSGQETQYF.

This clone was picked up a small number of times. The V call is TRBV19, the J call TRBJ1-6; TRBD1 aligns across 8 bases. CDR1 is LNHDA, CDR2 SQIVND, per germline (reference sequence). V shed 10 bases and J 6 bases; nucleotides not matched to a gene: 5. CDR3 length equals 13 residues. CDR3 coding DNA: TGTGCCACCCGGACAGGGACTAATTCACCCCTCCACTTT. This translates into CATRTGTNSPLHF.

Written as DNA, the CDR3 is TGTGCCAGCAGCTTAGCCGTCAGGGAGTATGGCTACACCTTC. Translating it yields CASSLAVREYGYTF. V usage is TRBV7-2 and J usage is TRBJ1-2, with D maybe TRBD1 (5 bases). The CDR3 covers 14 residues. Germline assignment: CDR1 SGHTA and CDR2 FQGNSA. Trimming took off 0 bases at V and 5 bases at J, with 10 bases between the two ends.

This clone came up once. The CDR3: CASSLGAGAGQPQHF. The CDR3 DNA reads TGTGCCAGCAGCTTAGGGGCAGGGGCAGGTCAGCCCCAGCATTTT. V and J are TRBV7-9 and TRBJ1-5, with D possibly matching TRBD1 (6 bases). This CDR3 comprises 15 residues. V was pared by 1 base and J by 6 bases, with 13 bases between. Germline lookup yields CDR1 SEHNR and CDR2 FQNEAQ (reference sequence).

This clone was counted only a few times. The CDR3 DNA reads as TGCGCCAGCAGCCAGGATACAGGGGGGGTAGAGCAGTTCTTC. Residues: CASSQDTGGVEQFF. V is TRBV4-3 and J is TRBJ2-1; D is possibly TRBD1 (8 bases). Trimming took 3 bases from V and 10 from J, leaving 16 bases between them. This CDR3 is 14 amino acids long. Germline V gene sequence: CDR1 LGHNA, CDR2 YSLEER.

The V gene is TRBV11-3, the J gene TRBJ2-3; the D gene is possibly TRBD2 (6 bases). This CDR3 region has 16 residues. Germline V gene sequence: CDR1 SGHNT, CDR2 YENEEA. The V end lost 1 base, the J end lost 1 base, and 12 bases lay between the germline ends. The CDR3 DNA is TGTGCCAGCAGCTTAGCCGGTGCGGGGCGCACAGATACGCAGTATTTT. Encoded protein: CASSLAGAGRTDTQYF.

The rearrangement links TRBV6-1 to TRBJ2-5; D possibly corresponds to TRBD2 (5 bases). V gave up 2 bases and J gave up 2 bases, with 6 bases separating them. The germline V gene has CDR1 MNHNS and CDR2 SASEGT. This CDR3 has 13 residues. CDR3 loop: CASSEWTQETQYF. The CDR3 DNA follows: TGTGCCAGCAGTGAATGGACTCAAGAGACCCAGTACTTC.

This chain connects TRBV7-9 to TRBJ2-7, with 12 nucleotides matching TRBD1. The germline V gene has CDR1 SEHNR and CDR2 FQNEAQ (reference sequence). V lost 4 bases, J lost 5 bases, and 9 bases stayed unmatched. The CDR3 is 16 amino acids. CDR3 sequence (DNA): TGTGCCAGCAGCTCAGTCAGGGACAGGGGGCTCCACGAGCAGTACTTC. This translates into CASSSVRDRGLHEQYF.

The V call is TRBV7-8, the J call TRBJ2-7, with D possibly being TRBD2 (5 bases). The CDR3 spans 16 residues. Per the germline V gene, CDR1 is SGHVS and CDR2 is FQNEAQ. Trimming removed 0 bases at V and 0 bases at J, with 12 bases between. The CDR3 loop is CASSLALPLASYEQYF. CDR3 nucleotides: TGTGCCAGCAGCTTAGCGCTACCTCTAGCCTCCTACGAGCAGTACTTC.

The CDR3 DNA reads as TGTGCCAGCAGTCGACAGGGGGGAGGAGATACGCAGTATTTT. Amino acid sequence: CASSRQGGGDTQYF. The V and J genes are TRBV6-4 and TRBJ2-3; 9 bases fit TRBD1. In germline, CDR1 is MRHNA, CDR2 SNTAGT. V shed 5 bases, J shed 5 bases, and the junction held 5 bases outside the gene matches. This CDR3 contains 14 residues.

J is TRBJ1-4 and V is TRBV5-1; D is possibly TRBD1 (5 bases). CDR1 is SGHRS, CDR2 YFSETQ, per germline. Trimming removed 0 bases at V and 3 bases at J, with 9 bases between. CDR3 length: 15 residues. CDR3 DNA: TGCGCCAGCAGCTTGGGGGGGAAGGCTAATGAAAAACTGTTTTTT. Translation gives CASSLGGKANEKLFF.

This clone has only one observation. The chain has TRBV29-1 and TRBJ1-2; 7 bases agree with TRBD1. The V gene's germline CDR1 is SQVTM and CDR2 ANQGSEA. CDR3 length equals 14 residues. After removal of 5 bases from V and 0 bases from J, the junction contained 6 bases not matched to a gene. As DNA, the CDR3 is TGCAGCGTTTCACCGGGACAGCCTAACTATGGCTACACCTTC. Translated, it gives CSVSPGQPNYGYTF. Complete variable domain (other parts from reference TRBV29-1 and TRBJ1-2): SAVISQKPSRDICQRGTSLTIQCQVDSQVTMMFWYRQQPGQSLTLIATANQGSEATYESGFVIDKFPISRPNLTFSTLTVSNMSPEDSSIYLCSVSPGQPNYGYTFGSGTRLTVV.

This chain joins TRBV15 and TRBJ2-5; D is tentatively TRBD1 or TRBD2 (5 bases each). The CDR3 has 14 residues. CDR1 LNHNV and CDR2 YYDKDF come from the germline V gene (reference sequence). V was shortened by 4 bases and J by 6 bases, with 15 bases between the two germline ends. CDR3 loop: CATSTSRDVKTQYF. CDR3 sequence (DNA): TGTGCCACCAGCACAAGCCGGGACGTGAAGACCCAGTACTTC.

The V call is TRBV2, the J call TRBJ1-2; TRBD1 agrees at 9 bases. Germline trimming cut 8 bases from V and 4 bases from J; bases unmatched to any gene: 14. The CDR3 runs 16 residues. CDR1 is SNHLY and CDR2 is FYNNEI in the germline V gene. CDR3 coding DNA: TGTGCCAGCCGATCGGGACAGGGTCAACTAAGCTATGGCTACACCTTC. Translation: CASRSGQGQLSYGYTF.